Presented here are 19 T cell receptor beta chains from one specimen sequenced in a study of cytomegalovirus exposure and HLA in healthy donors. The primer mix had 60 Vbeta and 13 Jbeta primers. Profiled with immunoSEQ multiplex PCR; TCRdb holds only in-frame clones, not every one. The listing contains some 110,000 clones. The sample taken for sequencing was PBMCs. The origin of the receptors is a man aged 40-49 years in good health and CMV-seronegative.

The V call is TRBV7-9, the J call TRBJ2-1; perhaps TRBD1 as D (6 bases). The V and J ends lost 5 bases and 0 bases respectively, with 11 bases between them. CDR1 is SEHNR, CDR2 FQNEAQ, per germline (reference sequence). This CDR3 spans 15 amino acids. In DNA, the CDR3 is TGTGCCAGCAGCCTCACAGGGAGCTCCTACAATGAGCAGTTCTTC. Translating gives CASSLTGSSYNEQFF.

The V call is TRBV19, the J call TRBJ1-1, with D possibly being TRBD1 (6 bases). The CDR3 has 14 residues. Germline assignment: CDR1 LNHDA and CDR2 SQIVND (reference sequence). V lost 5 bases and J lost 1, with 11 bases in between. The CDR3 DNA reads TGTGCCAGTAGTTCGGGACACCCGAACACTGAAGCTTTCTTT. Amino acids: CASSSGHPNTEAFF.

The rearrangement links TRBV11-2 to TRBJ2-3; possible D gene TRBD2, 6 bases. This CDR3 is 16 amino acids long. Per the germline V gene, CDR1 is SGHAT and CDR2 is FQNNGV. Trimming pared 1 base from V and 2 bases from J, leaving 13 bases between. In DNA, the CDR3 is TGTGCCAGCAGCTTAGTCGCGGGATCCCCCACAGATACGCAGTATTTT. This codes for CASSLVAGSPTDTQYF.

The chain combines TRBV4-1 with TRBJ2-1; D is ambiguous. Per germline, CDR1 MGHRA and CDR2 YSYEKL. This CDR3 has 15 amino acids. The ends were cut back, 0 bases at V and 5 bases at J, with 11 bases in the middle. The CDR3 here is CASSQENNYDNEQFF. The CDR3 DNA follows: TGCGCCAGCAGCCAAGAGAATAACTACGACAATGAGCAGTTCTTC.

V gene TRBV9 combines with J gene TRBJ2-2; the D gene is possibly TRBD2 (6 bases). Germline V lookup: CDR1 SGDLS, CDR2 YYNGEE. Trimming stripped 3 bases from V and 6 bases from J, with 12 bases between. The CDR3 contains 14 residues. As DNA, the CDR3 is TGTGCCAGCAGCGCGGGAGATTGGGCCGGGGAGCTGTTTTTT. Translating it yields CASSAGDWAGELFF.

The chain is built from TRBV25-1 and TRBJ1-4; 7 nucleotides agree with TRBD1. Trimming removed 6 bases from V and 6 bases from J; junction bases left unmatched: 13. This CDR3 is built from 16 residues. In germline, CDR1 is MGHDK, CDR2 SYGVNS. The CDR3 DNA reads as TGTGCCAGCAGCTCCCCAACCGGGACAGTTCATGAAAAACTGTTTTTT. Translating gives CASSSPTGTVHEKLFF.

The V gene is TRBV6-5, the J gene TRBJ2-5, with a weak D call TRBD1 (5 bases). The CDR3 runs 15 residues. Germline V gene data show CDR1 as MNHEY and CDR2 as SVGAGI. The V end was cut by 4 bases, the J end by 5 bases, with 17 bases between. The CDR3 sequence is CASSSHTGPGETQYF. In DNA, the CDR3 is TGTGCCAGCAGTTCCCACACAGGCCCTGGCGAGACCCAGTACTTC.

The rearrangement uses TRBV19 and TRBJ1-5; D is unresolved. The CDR3 extends over 14 amino acids. The ends were cut back, 0 bases at V and 0 bases at J, with 3 bases in the middle. The V gene's germline CDR1 is LNHDA and CDR2 SQIVND (reference sequence). The CDR3 DNA reads as TGTGCCAGTAGTATAGATTATAGCAATCAGCCCCAGCATTTT. Translating it yields CASSIDYSNQPQHF.

The rearrangement uses TRBV5-1 and TRBJ2-3; possibly TRBD2 for D (6 bases). There are 13 residues in the CDR3. Trimming took off 5 bases at V and 0 bases at J, with 7 bases between the two ends. In germline, CDR1 is SGHRS, CDR2 YFSETQ. The CDR3 DNA reads as TGCGCCAGCAGGGCGGGGAGCACAGATACGCAGTATTTT. Amino acids: CASRAGSTDTQYF. The full variable domain, completed using reference TRBV5-1 and TRBJ2-3, is KAGVTQTPRYLIKTRGQQVTLSCSPISGHRSVSWYQQTPGQGLQFLFEYFSETQRNKGNFPGRFSGRQFSNSRSEMNVSTLELGDSALYLCASRAGSTDTQYFGPGTRLTVL.

This rearrangement joins TRBV5-1 to TRBJ2-6; 10 bases match TRBD1. CDR1 and CDR2 from the germline V gene are SGHRS and YFSETQ. The V gene end was trimmed by 0 bases and the J gene end by 1 base; junction bases not matched to a gene: 4. There are 18 residues in the CDR3. CDR3 in amino acids: CASSLEWTGGSGANVLTF. CDR3 nucleotides: TGCGCCAGCAGCTTGGAGTGGACAGGGGGTTCTGGGGCCAACGTCCTGACTTTC. Together with reference TRBV5-1 and TRBJ2-6, the CDR3 gives the full variable domain: KAGVTQTPRYLIKTRGQQVTLSCSPISGHRSVSWYQQTPGQGLQFLFEYFSETQRNKGNFPGRFSGRQFSNSRSEMNVSTLELGDSALYLCASSLEWTGGSGANVLTFGAGSRLTVL.

This rearrangement joins TRBV19 to TRBJ2-7; D ambiguous. Germline CDR1 is LNHDA and CDR2 is SQIVND (reference sequence). This CDR3 region has 15 residues. V shed 4 bases and J shed 3 bases, with 16 bases lying between them. The CDR3 region is CASSSTVPALYEQYF. DNA for the CDR3: TGTGCCAGTAGTAGCACAGTCCCGGCCCTCTACGAGCAGTACTTC.

For the CDR3, the DNA is TGTGCCAGCAGCCCGGACAGGATGAATCAGCCCCAGCATTTT. Its protein is CASSPDRMNQPQHF. The chain couples TRBV6-5 to TRBJ1-5; TRBD1 aligns across 7 bases. CDR1 MNHEY and CDR2 SVGAGI come from the germline V gene. The J segment lost 4 bases and the V segment lost 6 bases, leaving 6 bases of the junction unmatched. The length of the CDR3 is 14 residues.

This chain connects TRBV9 to TRBJ2-1; no definite D call. Germline CDR1 reads SGDLS; CDR2 reads YYNGEE. The CDR3 is made up of 12 amino acids. Trimming took off 2 bases at V and 7 bases at J, with 7 bases between the two ends. The CDR3: CASSVTRNEQFF. As DNA, the CDR3 is TGTGCCAGCAGCGTCACTCGTAATGAGCAGTTCTTC.

The chain couples TRBV27 to TRBJ2-7; 8 nucleotides agree with TRBD1. Looked up from germline, CDR1 is MNHEY and CDR2 is SMNVEV (reference sequence). The junction had 15 bases not matched to a gene; V was cut back by 6 bases and J by 2 bases. The CDR3 contains 17 residues. The CDR3, as DNA: TGTGCCAGCAGAAACGGACAGGGCCCGGCCTGGGCCTACGAGCAGTACTTC. This codes for CASRNGQGPAWAYEQYF.

The genes are TRBV30 and TRBJ1-5; TRBD1 is a possible D gene (6 bases). Germline V lookup: CDR1 GTSNPN, CDR2 SVGIG (reference sequence). The CDR3 is 17 residues long. The ends were cut back, 0 bases at V and 5 bases at J, with 20 bases in the middle. In nucleotides, the CDR3 is TGTGCCTGGAGTGTAGCACCATCGTGGGGGCTGGATCAGCCCCAGCATTTT. Translating it yields CAWSVAPSWGLDQPQHF.

The chain employs TRBV7-6 and TRBJ2-5, with 10 bases fitting TRBD2. Unmatched junction bases numbered 7, after V lost 5 bases and J lost 4 bases. The CDR3 totals 15 residues. CDR1 SGHVS and CDR2 FNYEAQ come from the germline V gene. CDR3 residues: CASSTSGLARETQYF. DNA of the CDR3: TGTGCCAGCAGCACGTCGGGACTAGCGAGAGAGACCCAGTACTTC.

The V and J genes are TRBV6-6 and TRBJ2-7, with TRBD1 matching 8 bases. This CDR3 spans 15 amino acids. Germline trimming cut 2 bases from V and 3 bases from J; bases unmatched to any gene: 6. The germline V gene encodes CDR1 MNHNY and CDR2 SVGAGI (reference sequence). CDR3 sequence reads: CASSYGQGRLYEQYF. The CDR3 region has the DNA TGTGCCAGCAGTTACGGACAGGGCAGACTCTACGAGCAGTACTTC.

CDR3 residues: CASSQEVPGLAGEGYEQFF. The CDR3 nucleotides are TGCGCCAGCAGCCAAGAGGTACCGGGACTAGCGGGAGAAGGGTATGAGCAGTTCTTC. V and J are TRBV4-3 and TRBJ2-1; 14 bases line up with TRBD2. This CDR3 spans 19 amino acids. V lost 0 bases, J lost 8 bases, and 12 bases stayed unmatched. Germline-derived CDR1 and CDR2 are LGHNA and YSLEER.

This chain connects TRBV7-2 to TRBJ2-1, with D perhaps TRBD2 (6 bases). Trimming left V 5 bases short and J 3 bases short, with 20 bases between. The length of the CDR3 is 17 residues. The germline V gene has CDR1 SGHTA and CDR2 FQGNSA. CDR3 DNA: TGTGCCAGCAGCCCACGTAATTGGGCGGGGATCTACAATGAGCAGTTCTTC. Protein product: CASSPRNWAGIYNEQFF.